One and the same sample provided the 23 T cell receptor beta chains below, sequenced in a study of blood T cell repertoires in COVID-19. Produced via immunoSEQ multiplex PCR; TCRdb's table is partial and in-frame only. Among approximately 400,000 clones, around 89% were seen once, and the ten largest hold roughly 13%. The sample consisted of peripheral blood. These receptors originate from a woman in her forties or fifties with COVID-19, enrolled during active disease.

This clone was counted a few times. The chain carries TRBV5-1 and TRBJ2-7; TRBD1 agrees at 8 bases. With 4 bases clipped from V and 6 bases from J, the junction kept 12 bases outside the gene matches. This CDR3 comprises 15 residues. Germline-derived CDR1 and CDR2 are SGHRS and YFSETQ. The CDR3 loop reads CASSDFRQGKSEQYF. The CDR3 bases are TGCGCCAGCAGCGACTTCCGACAGGGGAAAAGCGAGCAGTACTTC.

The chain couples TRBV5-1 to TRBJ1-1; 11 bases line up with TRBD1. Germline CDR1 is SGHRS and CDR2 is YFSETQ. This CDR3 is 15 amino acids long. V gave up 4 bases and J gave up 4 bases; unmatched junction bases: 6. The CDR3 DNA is TGCGCCAGCAGCCGATTAGGGACAGGGGGCACTGAAGCTTTCTTT. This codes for CASSRLGTGGTEAFF. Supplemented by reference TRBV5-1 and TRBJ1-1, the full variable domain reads KAGVTQTPRYLIKTRGQQVTLSCSPISGHRSVSWYQQTPGQGLQFLFEYFSETQRNKGNFPGRFSGRQFSNSRSEMNVSTLELGDSALYLCASSRLGTGGTEAFFGQGTRLTVV.

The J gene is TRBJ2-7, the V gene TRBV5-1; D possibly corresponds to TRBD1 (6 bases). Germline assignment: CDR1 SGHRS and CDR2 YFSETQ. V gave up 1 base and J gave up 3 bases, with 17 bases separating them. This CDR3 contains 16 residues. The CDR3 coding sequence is TGCGCCAGCAGCTTGCGGACCCGGGACACAGACTACGAGCAGTACTTC. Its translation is CASSLRTRDTDYEQYF. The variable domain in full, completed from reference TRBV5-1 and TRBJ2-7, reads KAGVTQTPRYLIKTRGQQVTLSCSPISGHRSVSWYQQTPGQGLQFLFEYFSETQRNKGNFPGRFSGRQFSNSRSEMNVSTLELGDSALYLCASSLRTRDTDYEQYFGPGTRLTVT.

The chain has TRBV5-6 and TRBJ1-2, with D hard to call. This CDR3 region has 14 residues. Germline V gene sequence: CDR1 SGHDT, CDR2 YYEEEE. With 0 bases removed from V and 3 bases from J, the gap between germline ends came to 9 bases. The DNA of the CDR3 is TGTGCCAGCAGCTTGGAGGCCGGGTACTATGGCTACACCTTC. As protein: CASSLEAGYYGYTF.

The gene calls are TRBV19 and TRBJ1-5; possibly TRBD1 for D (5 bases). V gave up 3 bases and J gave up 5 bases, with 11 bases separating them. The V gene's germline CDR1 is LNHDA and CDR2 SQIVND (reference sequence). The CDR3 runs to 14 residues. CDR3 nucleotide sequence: TGTGCCAGTAGTATGCCCAGGGTGGATCAGCCCCAGCATTTT. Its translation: CASSMPRVDQPQHF.

The CDR3 region is CATSWRDSSYEQYF. The CDR3 bases are TGTGCCACCTCGTGGAGGGACTCCTCCTACGAGCAGTACTTC. V is TRBV19 and J is TRBJ2-7, with D maybe TRBD2 (6 bases). The CDR3 is 14 residues long. The V and J ends lost 10 bases and 0 bases respectively, with 16 bases between them. Germline assignment: CDR1 LNHDA and CDR2 SQIVND (reference sequence).

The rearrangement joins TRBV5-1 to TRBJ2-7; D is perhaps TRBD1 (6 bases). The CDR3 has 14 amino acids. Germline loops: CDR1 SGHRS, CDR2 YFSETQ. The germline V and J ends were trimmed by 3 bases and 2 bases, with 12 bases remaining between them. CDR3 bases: TGCGCCAGCAGCTCGACTGGACAGACCTACGAGCAGTACTTC. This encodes CASSSTGQTYEQYF.

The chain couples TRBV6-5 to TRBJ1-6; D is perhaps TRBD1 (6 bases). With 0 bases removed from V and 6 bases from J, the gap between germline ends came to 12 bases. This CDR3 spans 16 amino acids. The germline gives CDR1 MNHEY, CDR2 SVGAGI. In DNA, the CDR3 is TGTGCCAGCAGTTACTCAGGGGGTTCGGGTAATTCACCCCTCCACTTT. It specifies CASSYSGGSGNSPLHF.

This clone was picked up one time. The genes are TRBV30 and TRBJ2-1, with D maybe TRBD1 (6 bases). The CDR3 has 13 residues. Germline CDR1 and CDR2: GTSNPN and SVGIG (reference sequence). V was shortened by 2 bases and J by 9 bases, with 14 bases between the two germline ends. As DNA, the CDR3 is TGTGCCTGGAGTATCCGGACAGTCGGTGAGCAGTTCTTC. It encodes CAWSIRTVGEQFF.

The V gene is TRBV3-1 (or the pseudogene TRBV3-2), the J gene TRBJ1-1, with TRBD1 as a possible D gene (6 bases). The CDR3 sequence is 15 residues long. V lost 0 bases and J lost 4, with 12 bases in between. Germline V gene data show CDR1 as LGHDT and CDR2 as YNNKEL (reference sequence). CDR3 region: CASSQDSSGVTEAFF. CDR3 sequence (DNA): TGTGCCAGCAGCCAAGATTCTTCAGGGGTCACTGAAGCTTTCTTT.

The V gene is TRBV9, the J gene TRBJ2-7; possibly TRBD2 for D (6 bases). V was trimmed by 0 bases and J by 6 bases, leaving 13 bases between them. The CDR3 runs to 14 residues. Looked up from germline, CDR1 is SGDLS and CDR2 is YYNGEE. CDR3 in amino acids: CASSVDSRRGEQYF. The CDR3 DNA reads TGTGCCAGCAGCGTAGATTCTAGGAGGGGCGAGCAGTACTTC.

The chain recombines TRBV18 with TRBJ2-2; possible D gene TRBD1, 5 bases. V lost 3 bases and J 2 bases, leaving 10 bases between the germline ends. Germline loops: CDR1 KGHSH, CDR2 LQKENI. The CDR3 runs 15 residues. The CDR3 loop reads CASSPETVNTGELFF. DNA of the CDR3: TGTGCCAGCTCACCGGAGACAGTCAACACCGGGGAGCTGTTTTTT.

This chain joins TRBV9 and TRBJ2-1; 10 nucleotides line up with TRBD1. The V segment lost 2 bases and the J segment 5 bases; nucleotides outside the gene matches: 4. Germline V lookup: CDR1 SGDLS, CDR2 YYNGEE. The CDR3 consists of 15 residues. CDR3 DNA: TGTGCCAGCAGCGTGTCCGGGACAGGGGACAATGAGCAGTTCTTC. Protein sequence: CASSVSGTGDNEQFF.

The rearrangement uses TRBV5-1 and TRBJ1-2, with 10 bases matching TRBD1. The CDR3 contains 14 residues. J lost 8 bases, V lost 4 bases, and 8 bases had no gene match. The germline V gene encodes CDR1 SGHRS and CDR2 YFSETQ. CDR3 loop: CASSRRTGGDGYTF. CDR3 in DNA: TGCGCCAGCAGCCGACGGACAGGGGGTGACGGCTACACCTTC. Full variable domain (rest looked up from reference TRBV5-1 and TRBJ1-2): KAGVTQTPRYLIKTRGQQVTLSCSPISGHRSVSWYQQTPGQGLQFLFEYFSETQRNKGNFPGRFSGRQFSNSRSEMNVSTLELGDSALYLCASSRRTGGDGYTFGSGTRLTVV.

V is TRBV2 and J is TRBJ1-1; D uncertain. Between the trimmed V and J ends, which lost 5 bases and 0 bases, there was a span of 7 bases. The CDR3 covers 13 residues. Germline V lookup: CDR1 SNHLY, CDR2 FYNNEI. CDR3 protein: CASSRTVNTEAFF. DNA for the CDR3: TGTGCCAGCAGTCGCACAGTGAACACTGAAGCTTTCTTT.

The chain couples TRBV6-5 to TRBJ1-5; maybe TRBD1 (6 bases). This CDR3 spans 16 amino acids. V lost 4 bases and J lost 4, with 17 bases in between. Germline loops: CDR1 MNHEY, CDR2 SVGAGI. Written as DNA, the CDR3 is TGTGCCAGCAGTTCGGGACATCCGAGAGGTAATCAGCCCCAGCATTTT. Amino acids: CASSSGHPRGNQPQHF.

Written as DNA, the CDR3 is TGTGCCAGCAGCTCCGCAGGCGAGCAGTTCTTC. Protein: CASSSAGEQFF. The genes are TRBV11-2 and TRBJ2-1; unclear D gene. V was trimmed by 4 bases and J by 10 bases, leaving 8 bases between them. There are 11 residues in the CDR3. The V gene's germline CDR1 is SGHAT and CDR2 FQNNGV. The full variable domain, rest sourced from reference TRBV11-2 and TRBJ2-1, is EAGVAQSPRYKIIEKRQSVAFWCNPISGHATLYWYQQILGQGPKLLIQFQNNGVVDDSQLPKDRFSAERLKGVDSTLKIQPAKLEDSAVYLCASSSAGEQFFGPGTRLTVL.

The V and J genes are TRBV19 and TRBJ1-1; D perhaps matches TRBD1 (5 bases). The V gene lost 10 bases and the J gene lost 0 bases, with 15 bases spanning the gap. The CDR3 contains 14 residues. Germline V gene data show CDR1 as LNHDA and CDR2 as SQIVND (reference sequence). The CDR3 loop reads CATAGQGMNTEAFF. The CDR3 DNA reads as TGTGCCACCGCGGGGCAGGGAATGAACACTGAAGCTTTCTTT.

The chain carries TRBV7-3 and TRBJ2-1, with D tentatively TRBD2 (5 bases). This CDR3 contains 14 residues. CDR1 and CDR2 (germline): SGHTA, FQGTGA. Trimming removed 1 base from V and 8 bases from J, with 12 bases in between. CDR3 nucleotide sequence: TGTGCCAGCAGCTTAAATGGACCCGGGGATGAGCAGTTCTTC. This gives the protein CASSLNGPGDEQFF.

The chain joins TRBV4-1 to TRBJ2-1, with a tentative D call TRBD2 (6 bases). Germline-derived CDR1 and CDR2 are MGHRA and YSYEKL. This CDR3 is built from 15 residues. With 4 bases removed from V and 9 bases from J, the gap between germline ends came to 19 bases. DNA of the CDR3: TGCGCCAGCAGCCCAAATATTGGGCGGGGCGGTGAGCAGTTCTTC. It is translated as CASSPNIGRGGEQFF.

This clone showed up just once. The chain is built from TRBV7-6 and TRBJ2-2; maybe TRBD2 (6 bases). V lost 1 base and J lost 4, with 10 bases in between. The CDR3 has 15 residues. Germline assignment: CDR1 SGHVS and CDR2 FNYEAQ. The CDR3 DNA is TGTGCCAGCAGCTTAGGGCGGGGTGGCACCGGGGAGCTGTTTTTT. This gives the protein CASSLGRGGTGELFF.

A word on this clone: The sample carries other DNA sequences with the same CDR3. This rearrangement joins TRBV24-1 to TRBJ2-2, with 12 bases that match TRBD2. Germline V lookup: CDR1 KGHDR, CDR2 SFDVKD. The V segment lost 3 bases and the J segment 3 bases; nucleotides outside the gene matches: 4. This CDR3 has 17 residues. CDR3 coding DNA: TGTGCCACCAGTGATCCGACTAGCGGGGGCTACACCGGGGAGCTGTTTTTT. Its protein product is CATSDPTSGGYTGELFF.

The DNA for the CDR3 is TGTGCCAGCAGCTTTGGTCAGGGGTACTCCTACGAGCAGTACTTC. Translation: CASSFGQGYSYEQYF. The chain combines TRBV5-8 with TRBJ2-7, with D maybe TRBD1 (6 bases). Germline CDR1 SGHTS, CDR2 YDEGEE. Trimming removed 2 bases from V and 0 bases from J, with 12 bases in between. The CDR3 extends over 15 amino acids. Complete variable domain (other parts from reference TRBV5-8 and TRBJ2-7): EAGVTQSPTHLIKTRGQQATLRCSPISGHTSVYWYQQALGLGLQFLLWYDEGEERNRGNFPPRFSGRQFPNYSSELNVNALELEDSALYLCASSFGQGYSYEQYFGPGTRLTVT.